A selection of T cell receptor beta chains follows, all from one sample in a study of vaccination and CD4 T cells after COVID-19. Antigen specificity for these receptors is unknown. TCRdb reprocessed the PCR reads via MiXCR and lists one record per CDR3 protein. The sample lists some 10,000 distinct CDR3 sequences; roughly 29% were seen once. Sequenced material: CD4+ T cells from blood, cultured in vitro. The receptors derive from a human donor in good health. Each CDR3 is given with its conserved first and last residue. The D gene is left open where the match is weak. A clone size is listed for some rows: how often the clone was seen (once, few, many), or a class if it is expanded.

j_call d_call clone_size v_call cdr3_nt cdr3_aa
TRBJ2-7 NA NA TRBV20-1 TGCAGTGCTAGCGGGCTTTTGACCTACAAGCAGTACTTC CSASGLLTYKQYF
TRBJ1-1 TRBD1 NA TRBV4-1 TGCGCCAGCAGCCAGCCCCGGGACAGTAGAACTGAAGCTTTCTTT CASSQPRDSRTEAFF
TRBJ2-1 TRBD1 few TRBV6-1 TGTGCCACCATATCCGGGACAGGGGGCTACAATGAGCAGTTCTTC CATISGTGGYNEQFF
TRBJ2-3 TRBD2 few TRBV20-1 TGCAGTGCAAGACTAGCGGCAGATACGCAGTATTTT CSARLAADTQYF
TRBJ1-2 NA few TRBV7-9 TGTGCCAGCAGCTTATCCTCTGGCTACACCTTC CASSLSSGYTF
TRBJ2-7 TRBD2 NA TRBV9 TGTGCCAGCAGCGAGGAGTTCGCGGGAGACTACCGGCAGTACTTC CASSEEFAGDYRQYF
TRBJ1-1 NA few TRBV7-3 TGTGCCAGCAGCTTAACGTCTAGGACTGAAGCTTTCTTT CASSLTSRTEAFF
TRBJ2-3 NA few TRBV19 TGTGCCAGTAGTATCGACAGTTCAGGCACAGATACGCAGTATTTT CASSIDSSGTDTQYF
TRBJ1-5 TRBD1 few TRBV28 TGTGCCAGCAGTTCCTTCCTCAGGGGGCGCCGGGCTCCGGGTCAGCCCCAGCATTTT CASSSFLRGRRAPGQPQHF
TRBJ2-1 NA few TRBV6-2/TRBV6-3 TGTGCCAGCAGTGCACTAGCTTCTTGGTACGGCAATGAGCAGTTCTTC CASSALASWYGNEQFF
TRBJ2-7 TRBD1 NA TRBV20-1 TGCAGTGCTTTCGCCGACAGGGTGAACGAGCAGTACTTC CSAFADRVNEQYF
TRBJ2-1 TRBD2 NA TRBV20-1 TGCAGTGCTAGAGAACTAGCGGAGTACAATGAGCAGTTCTTC CSARELAEYNEQFF
TRBJ1-1 NA few TRBV6-5 TGTGCCAGCAGTTACTACCTGGACCGCCCTCGGGCTGAAGCTTTCTTT CASSYYLDRPRAEAFF
TRBJ1-1 NA once TRBV4-3 TGCGCCAGCAGCCAAGATTTCAGGGTAGGGGGTAGCACTGAAGCTTTCTTT CASSQDFRVGGSTEAFF
TRBJ1-2 NA few TRBV19 TGTGCCACCACGGGGACTTCCCCTTATGGCTACACCTTC CATTGTSPYGYTF
TRBJ2-5 NA NA TRBV7-8 TGTGCCAGCTCATCAGGGGCCCAAGAGACCCAGTACTTC CASSSGAQETQYF
TRBJ2-5 TRBD2 NA TRBV15 TGTGCCACCAGCGGGGGCTGGGGGGCGGGAGGCCAAGAGACCCAGTACTTC CATSGGWGAGGQETQYF
TRBJ2-1 NA NA TRBV11-2 TGTGCCAGCAGCCGTACTACCGGCATTGAGCAGTTCTTC CASSRTTGIEQFF
TRBJ2-7 TRBD2 few TRBV5-1 TGCGCCAGCAGCCCCGGACTAGCGGGAGTGTACGAGCAGTACTTC CASSPGLAGVYEQYF
TRBJ2-3 NA NA TRBV2 TGTGCCACGAAAGAGGTTGGAACGGGAGATACGCAGTATTTT CATKEVGTGDTQYF
TRBJ2-4 NA few TRBV27 TGTGCCAGCAGCCCCTTAGGACACCTAGCCAAAAACATTCAGTACTTC CASSPLGHLAKNIQYF
TRBJ1-1 NA NA TRBV21-1 TGTGCCAGCAGGCCCATGGGCAAAACTGAAGCTTTCTTT CASRPMGKTEAFF
TRBJ2-3 NA NA TRBV10-2 TGCGCCAGCAGTAACCCGGCGGGATACACAGATACGCAGTATTTT CASSNPAGYTDTQYF
TRBJ2-1 TRBD1 few TRBV7-2 TGTGCCAGCAGCTTAACTGGGGGACAGGTCCATGAGCAGTTCTTC CASSLTGGQVHEQFF
TRBJ1-3 TRBD1 few TRBV27 TGTGCCAGCAGTTTGACAGGGTTGGACACCATATATTTT CASSLTGLDTIYF
TRBJ2-4 NA few TRBV7-8 TGTGCCAGCAGCACCCACACAGGGACAAACATTCAGTACTTC CASSTHTGTNIQYF
TRBJ1-5 NA NA TRBV6-1 TGTGCCAGCAGTGAAGGAATACAGGTTGGGGCAAAAAAGCGCCAGCATTTT CASSEGIQVGAKKRQHF
TRBJ2-7 NA NA TRBV6-1 TGTGCCAGCATAACAGGGTGGGGCTACGAGCAGTACTTC CASITGWGYEQYF
TRBJ2-1 TRBD2 NA TRBV6-1 TGTGCCGGGTCGGGCGGGAGGGCGGCCAATGAGCAGTTCTTC CAGSGGRAANEQFF
TRBJ1-2 NA NA TRBV7-3 TGTGCCAGCAGCTTAAGTAGCAATGGCTACACCTTC CASSLSSNGYTF
TRBJ2-7 NA NA TRBV5-4 TGTGCCAGCAGCTTGGTCGAACGTAAGGTGCAGTACTTC CASSLVERKVQYF
TRBJ2-3 NA few TRBV11-3 TGTGCCAGCAGCTTATCGTTAAGATCAGATACGCAGTATTTT CASSLSLRSDTQYF
TRBJ1-6 TRBD1 NA TRBV28 TGTGCCAGCAGTGATCGGACAGGCGACAATTCACCCCTCCACTTT CASSDRTGDNSPLHF
TRBJ1-5 NA NA TRBV6-2/TRBV6-3 TGTGCCAGCAGTTACCGGCCTATTGGGACACACAATCAGCCCCAGCATTTT CASSYRPIGTHNQPQHF
TRBJ2-5 NA once TRBV5-4 TGTGCCAGCAGCCCCCGCGAGAGGGCAGGGCGAGAGACCCAGTACTTC CASSPRERAGRETQYF
TRBJ2-2 NA NA TRBV7-9 TGTGCCAGCAGCTTCCCCGGGGTTGCCGGGGAGCTGTTTTTT CASSFPGVAGELFF
TRBJ1-1 TRBD1 NA TRBV30 TGTGCCTGGAGGCCCCAGGGGGGTTTAGCTTTCTTT CAWRPQGGLAFF
TRBJ1-2 NA few TRBV2 TGTGCCAGCAGAGGGGGGGCGCATGGCTACACCTTC CASRGGAHGYTF
TRBJ1-5 NA few TRBV19 TGTGCCAGTAGCTACGGGGTTGTACGCAATCAGCCCCAGCATTTT CASSYGVVRNQPQHF
TRBJ2-3 NA NA TRBV12-3/TRBV12-4 TGTGCCAGCACCCCTCACCCGGATACGCAGTATTTT CASTPHPDTQYF
TRBJ2-7 TRBD1 few TRBV7-9 TGTGCCAGCAGCCCCCAGGGGGTGGGGCCCAATTACGAGCAGTACTTC CASSPQGVGPNYEQYF
TRBJ1-6 NA few TRBV12-3/TRBV12-4 TGTGCCAGCAGTTTTTCTATTACGACAGCACCCCTCCACTTT CASSFSITTAPLHF
TRBJ2-1 TRBD2 NA TRBV7-8 TGTGCCAGCAGCCCTTACCGCACCGGGGGGAATGAGCAGTTCTTC CASSPYRTGGNEQFF
TRBJ1-2 NA NA TRBV20-1 TGCAGCGTGGGACCTCTTCATAGGAGAGGGTATGGCTACACCTTC CSVGPLHRRGYGYTF
TRBJ2-7 NA NA TRBV5-1 TGCGCCAGCAGCTTGGTAGGAGGCCCCTACGAGCAGTACTTC CASSLVGGPYEQYF
TRBJ2-5 TRBD2 once TRBV7-9 TGTGCCAGCAGAATAGCGGGCAGCCAAGAGACCCAGTACTTC CASRIAGSQETQYF
TRBJ2-3 TRBD2 few TRBV27 TGTGCCAGCAGTACAGTATCGGGAGGGCCAAGAGATACGCAGTATTTT CASSTVSGGPRDTQYF
TRBJ2-3 NA NA TRBV11-1 TGTGCCAGCAGCTTAGTCGGACTTCGAACAGATACGCAGTATTTT CASSLVGLRTDTQYF
TRBJ2-1 TRBD1 medium-sized TRBV6-1 TGTGCCAGCAATATCCGACAGGGCAGCTACAATGAGCAGTTCTTC CASNIRQGSYNEQFF
TRBJ1-5 NA NA TRBV2 TGTGCCAGCAGTGAATTAATCTCGGGGGCCCAAAGCAATCAGCCCCAGCATTTT CASSELISGAQSNQPQHF
TRBJ2-7 NA medium-sized TRBV10-3 TGTGCCATCAGTGAGTCGGGGCGTGGACGGATAGACAGCCTATACGAGCAGTACTTC CAISESGRGRIDSLYEQYF
TRBJ1-1 NA NA TRBV6-2/TRBV6-3 TGTGCCAGCTCCTTGGGGACTGAAGCTTTCTTT CASSLGTEAFF
TRBJ2-3 NA few TRBV27 TGTGCCAGCAGGGATCTCACAGATACGCAGTATTTT CASRDLTDTQYF
TRBJ2-7 NA NA TRBV28 TGTGCCAGCAGCCAGTCCTACGAGCAGTACTTC CASSQSYEQYF
TRBJ2-3 NA NA TRBV7-9 TGTGCCAGCAGCTCACACACTACAGATACGCAGTATTTT CASSSHTTDTQYF